This T cell receptor (beta chain) was retrieved from a study of beta chain features in type 1 diabetes (dated by TCRdb to 2016 to 2019). Looking at the study overall: Mean age, gender distribution, total cell number and subset yield did not differ between patients and healthy donors. Regulatory and stem cell-like memory subsets were obtained from only 8 patients and roughly eight healthy donors, while naive and central memory subsets were obtained from all 30 or so donors. Across all samples, some 100,000,000 sorted cells were examined, and cell number per subset correlated strongly with RNA yield. In the study, recently diagnosed type 1 diabetes patients and matched healthy donors were compared on the TCRB repertoires of their sorted circulating CD4+ T cell subsets. Study-wide findings and limitations: In all four CD4+ subsets, TCRB CDR3 length was moderately but significantly shorter in type 1 diabetes patients. Only small numbers of individuals were included in the HLA sub-analyses, which left unresolved whether HLA type had any influence on TCRB rearrangement. Shorter templates might have been favored by PCR, but patient and control samples were amplified and corrected together, so both groups would have been affected equally by any skew. At VDJ recombination sites, patients with type 1 diabetes made fewer insertions and deleted more nucleotides, a pattern implying thymic rearrangement abnormalities. The naive, central memory and regulatory TCRB repertoires appeared to resemble one another more closely among patients than among healthy donors. Because cDNA was sequenced instead of genomic DNA, highly expressing activated cells could be over-represented, though the groups showed no difference in activation or CD3 levels.

A word on this clone: There is no known antigen for this receptor. Base-call qualities are not available, and no considerably larger clone is one nucleotide away.

From each donor, a single peripheral blood sample of approximately 0.11 L on average was drawn into heparinised tubes. Using a panel that included CD45RO, CCR7, CD25, CD127, CD95 and CD27, naive, central memory, regulatory and stem cell-like memory CD4+ T cells were sorted on a BD FACSAria II. A purity above 98% was achieved for all sorted populations. PBMCs were isolated immediately by Lymphoprep density gradient centrifugation and stained directly without culture. Samples were stained and sorted in pairs, with one healthy donor and one patient per experiment, so that batch effects were minimized. The entire amount of isolated RNA was reverse transcribed using the High Capacity cDNA Reverse Transcription Kit, so the sequenced TCRB transcripts were expressed ones. Naive, central memory and regulatory T cell samples underwent deep immunoSEQ sequencing, averaging roughly 3.5 million total reads per sample. After sorted cells were lysed in RLT buffer, RNA was extracted with DNase-treated RNeasy Micro or Mini kits, with the choice depending on cell number. To prevent cross-contamination, every cell subset was processed on its own, while patient and healthy donor samples were processed together. TCRB sequences were amplified from cDNA with the immunoSEQ multiplex PCR, producing 87-bp fragments spanning the CDR3 region. Sequencing of the amplicons was performed on the Illumina HiSeq platform. As for how the authors treated the data: Synthetic template baselines were used to correct PCR bias computationally, reads within Hamming distance 2 were collapsed together, and singletons that could not be merged were discarded. Reads were aligned against IMGT so that V, D and J genes, CDR3 length and insertions or deletions at six rearrangement sites could be assigned. Within each subset, clonotype counts were normalized to the number of sorted cells before true diversity and Gini coefficients were calculated with the tcR R package. The overlap coefficient, calculated on TCRB nucleotide sequences, was used to quantify repertoire sharing. Out-of-frame TCRB sequences from naive cells were analyzed to stand in for the pre-selection repertoire. TCRdb's version of the immuneACCESS table is confined to in-frame rearrangements and falls short of the full clone set. An unresolved V gene accounts for under half of the shortfall where checked; the remainder is of unknown origin. V and J calls and clone size are given by that table; D and trimming were obtained from the DNA. This sample comprises about 650,000 clones, over 10% of them detected only once. 0.09% to 0.15% of the sample goes to the ten largest clones.

The sample comprised naive CD4+ T cells from blood. What the cell subset or site label conveys for this sample: true naive CD4+ T cells. This TCR was sampled from a man aged 30-40 years with type 1 diabetes.

The bases are TGTGCCAGCAGGCAATACGGGGGGGCAGCGTTCTTC. Its protein product is CASRQYGGAAFF. The receptor chain draws on TRBV27 and TRBJ2-1, with 8 central nucleotides matching TRBD2. CDR1 and CDR2, looked up from the germline V gene (reference sequence), are MNHEY and SMNVEV. The CDR3 runs 12 residues from the cysteine to the phenylalanine. The CDR3 DNA has 36 bases and is translated from base 1. Here V drops 6 bases and J drops 15 bases, and the junction holds 10 bases not matched to any gene.